A single T cell receptor (beta chain) is shown here with its context. Its cognate antigen is unknown. This entry belongs to a study of cytomegalovirus exposure and HLA in healthy donors. A multiplex PCR was run with 60 Vbeta primers and 13 Jbeta primers. Here immunoSEQ multiplex PCR was the method, and the copy in TCRdb shows in-frame clones only, minus some. The sample table includes under 65,000 clones. Study-wide results and limits: In vitro checks showed that three CMV-associated chains really do target CMV antigens.

Germline V lookup: CDR1 MNHEY, CDR2 SMNVEV (reference sequence). Germline trimming cut 6 bases from V and 10 bases from J; bases unmatched to any gene: 10. This CDR3 is 15 amino acids long. This chain links TRBV27 with TRBJ2-1, with 12 bases lining up with TRBD2. The sequence was obtained from a woman in her thirties or forties in good health and CMV-seronegative. The specimen sequenced was PBMCs. The CDR3 sequence: CASSPGLAGSNEQFF. The CDR3 DNA follows: TGTGCCAGCAGCCCCGGACTAGCGGGATCTAACGAGCAGTTCTTC.